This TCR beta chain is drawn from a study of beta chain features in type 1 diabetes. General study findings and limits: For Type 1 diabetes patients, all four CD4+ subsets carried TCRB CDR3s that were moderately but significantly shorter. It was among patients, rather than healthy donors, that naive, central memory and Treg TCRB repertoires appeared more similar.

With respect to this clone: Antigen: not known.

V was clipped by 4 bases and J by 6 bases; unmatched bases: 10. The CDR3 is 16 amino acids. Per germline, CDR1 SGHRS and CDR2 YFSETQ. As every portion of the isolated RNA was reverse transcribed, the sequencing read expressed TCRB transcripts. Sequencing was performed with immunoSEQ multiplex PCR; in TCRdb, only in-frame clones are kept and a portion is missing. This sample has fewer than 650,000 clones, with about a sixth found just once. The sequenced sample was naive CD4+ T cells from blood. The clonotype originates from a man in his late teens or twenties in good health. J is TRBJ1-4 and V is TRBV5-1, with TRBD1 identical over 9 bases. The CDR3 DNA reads TGCGCCAGCAGCCCCGGGGCTCGACAGGGGGATGAAAAACTGTTTTTT. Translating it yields CASSPGARQGDEKLFF. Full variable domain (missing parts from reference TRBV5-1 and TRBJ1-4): KAGVTQTPRYLIKTRGQQVTLSCSPISGHRSVSWYQQTPGQGLQFLFEYFSETQRNKGNFPGRFSGRQFSNSRSEMNVSTLELGDSALYLCASSPGARQGDEKLFFGSGTQLSVL.